The text below deals with one TCR beta chain. Its antigen remains unidentified. The sample comes from a study of PD-1 blockade in classical Hodgkin lymphoma. Findings of the study overall: By cycle point C4D1, TCR diversity had risen significantly in CD4+ cells (but not CD8+ cells). The study found complete responders had baseline diversity similar to newly diagnosed patients. When set against healthy donors, newly diagnosed patients were reported to show lower baseline TCR diversity.

No patient escaped relapse after autologous stem cell transplantation, and brentuximab vedotin exposure varied. This CDR3 spans 14 amino acids. The germline CDR1 and CDR2 sequences are KGHSH and LQKENI. V shed 5 bases, J shed 7 bases, and the junction held 11 bases outside the gene matches. TCRdb keeps only in-frame clones here, not all; method: immunoSEQ multiplex PCR. The sample consists of 25,000 to 30,000 clones, roughly 80% of them appearing once. This specimen consisted of peripheral blood mononuclear cells (PBMCs), obtained before the second cycle of nivolumab. V is TRBV18 and J is TRBJ2-7; 7 positions match TRBD1. The clonotype was recovered from a human donor with classical Hodgkin lymphoma. The CDR3 DNA follows: TGTGCCAGCTCAATATCCGGGACAGTGGGTGAGCAGTACGTC. As protein: CASSISGTVGEQYV.